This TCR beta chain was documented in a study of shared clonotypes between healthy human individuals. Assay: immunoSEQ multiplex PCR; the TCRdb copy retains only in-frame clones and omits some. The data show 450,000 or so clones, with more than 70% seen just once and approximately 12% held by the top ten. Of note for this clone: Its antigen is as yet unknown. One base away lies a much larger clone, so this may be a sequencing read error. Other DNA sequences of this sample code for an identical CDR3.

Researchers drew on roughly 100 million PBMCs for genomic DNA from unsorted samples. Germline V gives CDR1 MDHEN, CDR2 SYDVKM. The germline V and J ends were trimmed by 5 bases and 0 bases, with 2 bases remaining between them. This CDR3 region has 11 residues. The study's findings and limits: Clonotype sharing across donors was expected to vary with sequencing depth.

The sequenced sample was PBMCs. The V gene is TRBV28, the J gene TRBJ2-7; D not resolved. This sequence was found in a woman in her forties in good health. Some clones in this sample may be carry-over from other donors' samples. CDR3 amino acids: CASSTSYEQYF. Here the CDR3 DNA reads TGTGCCAGCAGTACCTCCTACGAGCAGTACTTC.